This entry features one T cell receptor (beta chain) sequence. It has no known antigen specificity. It has no much larger one-base neighbor in the sample; base qualities were not kept. What this sample's time point label stands for: baseline before first vaccination. Vaccinee samples came from UK trials COV001 and COV002, including a single-blind randomized controlled phase 2/3 trial of AZD1222 (ChAdOx1 nCoV-19) in healthy adults. For TCRbeta chain sequencing, PBMC samples were collected from trial participants at day 0 and at day 28 after the second dose. The CDR3 regions of human TCRbeta chains were analyzed by immunosequencing. Per the original workflow: Repertoire TCRs were matched against a reference library of SARS-CoV-2-specific TCRs generated with the MIRA antigen-specificity platform. Breadth was defined as the fraction of unique TCRs that were SARS-CoV-2-associated. Depth was defined as the fraction of total T cells that were SARS-CoV-2-associated. Using the MIRA data, every spike-specific TCR was mapped to the spike region that the TCR reacted to and assigned to either a CD4 or a CD8 class. Log10-transformed breadth and depth values were compared by one-way ANOVA with Sidak's multiple comparisons tests. The immuneACCESS repertoire file appears here via TCRdb, limited to in-frame rearrangements. These files lack a portion of the clones; in checked studies, under half of the deficit traces to unresolved V genes, and the cause of the others is not known. V, J and clone size reflect that table, while D and trimming were determined from the DNA. The sample has more than 50,000 clones on record, roughly 90% of them singletons. Just under 2% of the sample is in the top ten clones.

This sample is drawn from a study of T cell responses to AZD1222 COVID-19 vaccine listed by TCRdb under 2021. About the study as a whole: AZD1222 recipients with second doses at about 4 weeks or about 12 weeks were pooled, because spike-specific TCR depth and breadth did not differ between schedules. A total of 233 trial participants underwent TCR sequencing, of whom 207 received two doses of AZD1222 and roughly 25 received two doses of the MenACWY control vaccine. Trial participants were enrolled by age into 18-55, 56-69 and 70-plus year subgroups, with roughly 150, 30 and 60 TCR-sequenced participants respectively.

The research as a whole found: Participants were mostly white British, with more females than males. The authors suggested clonal diversity may have been underestimated. Only six AZD1222 recipients were SARS-CoV-2 seropositive at baseline, limiting conclusions about previously exposed vaccinees. Reportedly, almost half of the unique spike-specific TCRs recognized epitopes lying outside the regions that are mutated in the B.1.351 and B.1.1.7 variants. CD4 TCRs associated with the vaccine covered the entire spike protein, and the dominant responses were in regions 160-218 and 743-854. Because no day 14 peak-response samples were available, repertoires were characterized only after the peak T cell response. After two AZD1222 doses, both the breadth and the depth of spike-specific TCRs were significantly higher than at day 0 and than in MenACWY recipients. The 56-69-year group was small, and its depth increase did not reach significance, likely because of low power.

This sequence was found in an adult in good health. Sequences were derived from peripheral blood, sampled on day 0 of AZD1222 vaccination.

The DNA sequence is as follows: TGTGCCAGCAGCTTGGGTCCTAGCGGGAGGGTTAAGGAGGATACGCAGTATTTT. Protein translation: CASSLGPSGRVKEDTQYF. The chain uses TRBV5-4 and TRBJ2-3; TRBD2 aligns with 12 central bases. The CDR3 measures 18 amino acids from cysteine to phenylalanine. Only the CDR3 portion is preserved as DNA: 54 bases, with reading frame beginning at the first base. CDR1 and CDR2, per the germline V gene (reference sequence), are SGHNT and YYREEE. V and J are trimmed by 0 bases and 6 bases, and the gene matches miss 11 bases of the junction.